This T cell receptor (beta chain) was sequenced during a study of cytomegalovirus exposure and HLA in healthy donors (dated by TCRdb to the late 2010s). Turning to the overall study: An earlier analysis of about 560 of the donors reported about 280 Gb of sequence data and 117 million unique TCR beta sequences obtained from about 180 million T cells. The study aimed to test whether signatures of past pathogen exposure could be identified by cataloging public T cell receptors. An early release covering approximately 600 HLA-typed donors comprised 300 to 350 gigabases of sequencing data and about 90 million unique TCR sequences. To predict cytomegalovirus infection status, the study brought together high-throughput TCR immunosequencing, statistical association of individual TCRs with disease status, and machine learning. Among some 400 genotyped donors of the cohort, an average of around 250,000 unique TCR beta nucleotide sequences was sequenced per donor, of which roughly 17% were non-productive. All discovery cohort repertoires had been generated on a single sequencing platform. In a later genetic analysis, genome-wide SNP genotypes for about 55% of the 666 donors were used, and that subset was treated as a discovery cohort. Alongside the repertoire data, information on donor age, sex, ethnicity and CMV serostatus was compiled. An earlier analysis of more than 450 of the donors used high-throughput TCR beta sequencing to judge whether each TCR beta V gene segment behaved as functional or pseudogenic. A separate validation cohort of roughly 120 different subjects was used in addition to the 666-subject first cohort. The number of donors typed differed by locus, with roughly 629-640 for A, B, C, DRB1 and DQB1, roughly 550 for DQA1, 600 to 610 for DPA1, and roughly 450 for DPB1. HLA typing covered class I and class II loci at four-digit resolution. Several DR-DQ haplotypes were treated as single units for association and clustering because of strong linkage in the cohort. The genetic ancestry cluster associated with self-reported Caucasian donors included 80% to 90% of the 300 to 450 genotyped donors. In a later analysis, previously published TCR beta repertoires from roughly 710 donors were re-analyzed and high-resolution HLA genotyping was added so that TCR occurrence patterns could be studied. In the later analysis, no new phenotypic data were used to find candidate immune exposures; instead, reliance was placed on TCR beta sequences and their occurrence across donors. Using immunosequencing, the study profiled T cell repertoires from 500 to 800 subjects and related those repertoires to cytomegalovirus serostatus. What the authors observed across the whole study: In vitro tests confirmed that a few of the cytomegalovirus-associated TCR beta chains recognize cytomegalovirus antigens. In both the original and validation cohorts, the classifier was reported to diagnose cytomegalovirus status with high specificity and sensitivity. Most CMV-associated TCR beta chains appeared to be HLA-restricted in a later analysis, and the HLA associations seemed to be driven largely by CMV exposure. A further reported finding was that TCR beta sequences accurately predicted the HLA-A and HLA-B alleles for most subjects in the first cohort. Because HLA typing was unavailable for some donors at each locus, only the typed subset was used in association tests. Assigning TCR associations to individual alleles was difficult when HLA alleles, especially DR and DQ, strongly co-occurred. A later genetic analysis associated a missense DCLRE1C variant with V-gene and J-gene trimming of TCR beta chains, and an independent cohort replicated the association. A group of highly shared sequence variants was considered likely to be a technical artifact of the sequencing pipeline. The authors suggested that the approach could potentially be extended to other disease states and immunological phenotypes. In a later analysis, more than 15,000 TCR beta sequences were associated with specific HLA alleles at a false discovery rate of 0.05. The only immune exposure information available for the cohort was CMV serostatus. A later analysis found that HLA-associated TCR beta chains were more clonally expanded and had lower generation probabilities than equally common non-associated chains. In a later analysis, the rate of TCR association differed among HLA loci, with DRB1 alleles having the most associated TCRs and HLA-C alleles having the fewest. Most TCR sequences were seen in very few donors, while some public TCRs were found in many individuals. Some IMGT-functional V segments, including TRBV6-2 and TRBV6-3, could not be distinguished by the 87-base-pair reads and were therefore excluded. A total of fewer than 200 TCR beta chains were listed by the study as associated with cytomegalovirus. Several of the top co-occurrence clusters appeared to be linked to parvovirus B19, influenza, CMV and Epstein-Barr virus, according to a later analysis. Because counts were too low, roughly 17 rarely observed V segments, including chromosome 9 orphons, were left out of the earlier analysis of some 640 of the donors. In this cohort, only TCR beta chains were sequenced, and detectable features were limited by the absence of alpha or paired-chain data. In an earlier analysis of 587 of the donors, most TCR beta V segments were observed in productive rearrangements about 90% or about 30% of the time, broadly matching IMGT annotations. A later genetic analysis reported fewer N-insertions in productive TCRs among donors in an Asian-associated ancestry cluster than the roughly 700-donor mean. Roughly uniform sequencing depth across donors was assumed in presence/absence analyses, although this assumption may not hold. Linkage disequilibrium might explain the correlated functional status among segregating V segments, but an unknown experimental factor could not be excluded.

CDR1 and CDR2 were assigned from the germline V gene (reference sequence) as LNHNV and YYDKDF. Cut back by 1 base and 6 bases, the V and J ends lie 13 bases apart. From its cysteine to its phenylalanine, the CDR3 spans 15 amino acids. Just the 45-base CDR3 DNA is kept, in frame starting at base 1. In the case of this clone: The antigen it binds to is not known. Per-nucleotide qualities are absent, and no much larger clonotype sits a single base away.

Libraries were built with the immunoSEQ multiplex PCR assay. A mixture of 60 forward primers for TCR Vbeta segments and 13 reverse primers for TCR Jbeta segments was used in the multiplex PCR. The CDR3 region of rearranged TCR beta genes was amplified from genomic DNA with a multiplex PCR assay. Amplified TCR beta libraries were sequenced as 87-base-pair reads on the Illumina HiSeq System. The study's own analysis went as follows. Across the 670 or so repertoires, a later analysis counted tens of millions of unique TCR beta chains, about 10 million of which were shared by at least two donors. Raw reads were error-corrected and collapsed into unique sequences by a nearest-neighbor algorithm in which closely related sequences were merged to remove PCR and sequencing errors. Alignment of CDR3 sequences to IMGT reference sequences was used to assign V, D and J gene segments. For a sequence to be retained, a match of at least six nucleotides was required to both a V gene segment and a J gene segment. Rearrangements were called productive when the CDR3 lacked stop codons and stayed in frame with V and J; all others were non-productive. CDR3 was defined by IMGT convention, running from the second conserved V-encoded cysteine to the conserved J-encoded phenylalanine. The earlier analysis of about 610 of the donors excluded any sequence lacking an unambiguous match to a single V gene segment. In an earlier analysis of around 600 of the donors, V segments were called functional above 56.7% productive rearrangements and were called segregating when the between-donor standard deviation exceeded 5%. A statistical classification framework was developed to diagnose cytomegalovirus status using the catalog of TCR beta chain sequences. In a later analysis, TCR nucleotide sequences were compared against IMGT/GENE-DB human TR gene sequences so that V and J genes could be assigned. The TCRdist pipeline was used in a later analysis to assign CDR3 sequences and most-parsimonious VDJ recombination scenarios. In a later analysis, each TCR beta chain was defined by its CDR3 amino acid sequence together with its V-gene family, and reads without a unique V-gene family were excluded. As a way to deal with suspected cross-contamination and a sequencing artifact, a later analysis dropped over 550 nucleotide sequences that were highly shared and had low generation probability. In a later analysis, a clonal expansion index was calculated for each public chain from normalized within-repertoire ranks of inferred template counts. A later analysis computed generation probabilities with a VDJ recombination model fitted to out-of-frame rearrangements, and checked the results against IGoR. A later analysis scored TCR-TCR, TCR-HLA and TCR-CMV co-occurrence with hypergeometric tests, applying a repertoire-size bias correction to TCR pairs. A later analysis estimated false discovery rates by permuting HLA or CMV assignments 20 times. In a later analysis, co-occurring TCRs were grouped using DBSCAN, with TCRdist sequence similarity added in when clustering inside HLA-allele-positive subsets. Repertoires with fewer than 30,000 or more than 120,000 public chains, plus five repertoires with anomalous nucleotide sharing, were excluded from co-occurrence clustering. Imported from immuneACCESS, the table was reduced by TCRdb to in-frame sequences with V and J called. These copies leave out some clones; in studies compared against another copy, an unresolved V gene accounts for under half, and the cause of the remainder is not known. That table gives V, J and clone size, and the DNA gave D and trimming. For this sample there are approximately 59,000 clones; approximately 64% appear just once. Together, the top ten hold 17% of the sample.

The cohort was made up of roughly 670 healthy bone marrow donors. All cohort members were sampled while nominally healthy, although unrecorded immune exposures were likely present. The donor was CMV seropositive and belonged to the group of more than 250 seropositive cohort members. Each donor provided a peripheral blood sample, and peripheral blood mononuclear cells were used for TCR beta sequencing. Genomic DNA extraction from the blood cell samples was performed with the Qiagen DNeasy Blood Extraction Kit. This clonotype originated in a man in his forties or fifties in good health and CMV-seropositive. The chain uses TRBV15 and TRBJ2-1, with TRBD2 tentatively as D gene (5 bases match). The specimen was PBMCs. The CDR3 protein sequence reads: CATSRVLAGLNEQFF. The nucleotide sequence is TGTGCCACCAGCAGAGTCCTAGCTGGACTCAATGAGCAGTTCTTC.